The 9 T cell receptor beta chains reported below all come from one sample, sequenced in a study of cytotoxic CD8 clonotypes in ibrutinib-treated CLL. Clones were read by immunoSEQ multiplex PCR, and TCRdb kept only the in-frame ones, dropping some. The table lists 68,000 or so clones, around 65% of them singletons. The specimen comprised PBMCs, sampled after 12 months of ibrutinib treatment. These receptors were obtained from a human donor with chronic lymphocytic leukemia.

The CDR3 nucleotides are TGCGCCAGCAGCACCTGGACAGGGCAGGAGACCCAGTACTTC. It codes for CASSTWTGQETQYF. J is TRBJ2-5 and V is TRBV5-1; 8 positions agree with TRBD1. Looked up from germline, CDR1 is SGHRS and CDR2 is YFSETQ. Trimming cost V 4 bases and J 5 bases; bases outside gene matches: 7. There are 14 residues in the CDR3.

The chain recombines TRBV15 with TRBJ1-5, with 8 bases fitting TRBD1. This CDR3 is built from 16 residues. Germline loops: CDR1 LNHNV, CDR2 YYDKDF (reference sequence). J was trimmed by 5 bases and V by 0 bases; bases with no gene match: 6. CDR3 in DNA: TGTGCCACCAGCAGAGACTTGACGGACAGGGATCAGCCCCAGCATTTT. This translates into CATSRDLTDRDQPQHF.

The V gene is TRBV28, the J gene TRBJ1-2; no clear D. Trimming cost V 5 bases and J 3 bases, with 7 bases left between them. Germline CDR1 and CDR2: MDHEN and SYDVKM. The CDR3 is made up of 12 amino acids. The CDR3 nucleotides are TGTGCCAGCAGTCTGGAGGACTATGGCTACACCTTC. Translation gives CASSLEDYGYTF.

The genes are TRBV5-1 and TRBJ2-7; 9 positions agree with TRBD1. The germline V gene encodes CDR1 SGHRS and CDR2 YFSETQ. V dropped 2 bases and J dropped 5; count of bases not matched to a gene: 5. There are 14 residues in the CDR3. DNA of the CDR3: TGCGCCAGCAGCTTTACGGGACAGGGCAACGAGCAGTACTTC. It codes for CASSFTGQGNEQYF. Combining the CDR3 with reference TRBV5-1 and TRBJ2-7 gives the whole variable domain KAGVTQTPRYLIKTRGQQVTLSCSPISGHRSVSWYQQTPGQGLQFLFEYFSETQRNKGNFPGRFSGRQFSNSRSEMNVSTLELGDSALYLCASSFTGQGNEQYFGPGTRLTVT.

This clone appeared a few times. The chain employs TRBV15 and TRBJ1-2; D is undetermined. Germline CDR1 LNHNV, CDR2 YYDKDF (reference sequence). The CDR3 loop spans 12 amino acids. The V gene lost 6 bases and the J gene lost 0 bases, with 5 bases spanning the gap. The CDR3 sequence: CATSGSNYGYTF. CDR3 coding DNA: TGTGCCACCAGTGGGTCTAACTATGGCTACACCTTC.

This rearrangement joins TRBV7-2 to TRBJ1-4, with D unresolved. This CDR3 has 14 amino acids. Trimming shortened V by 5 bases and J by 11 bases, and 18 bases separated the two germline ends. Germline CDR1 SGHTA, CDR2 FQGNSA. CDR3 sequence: CASSPWATEKKLFF. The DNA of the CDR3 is TGTGCCAGCAGCCCATGGGCCACCGAGAAGAAACTGTTTTTT. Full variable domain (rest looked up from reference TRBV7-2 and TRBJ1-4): GAGVSQSPSNKVTEKGKDVELRCDPISGHTALYWYRQSLGQGLEFLIYFQGNSAPDKSGLPSDRFSAERTGGSVSTLTIQRTQQEDSAVYLCASSPWATEKKLFFGSGTQLSVL.

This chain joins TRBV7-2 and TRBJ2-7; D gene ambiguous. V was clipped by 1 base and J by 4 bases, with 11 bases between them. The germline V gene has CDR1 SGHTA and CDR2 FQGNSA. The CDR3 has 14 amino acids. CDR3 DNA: TGTGCCAGCAGCTTAGTGGCAGTAACTTACGAGCAGTACTTC. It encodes CASSLVAVTYEQYF.

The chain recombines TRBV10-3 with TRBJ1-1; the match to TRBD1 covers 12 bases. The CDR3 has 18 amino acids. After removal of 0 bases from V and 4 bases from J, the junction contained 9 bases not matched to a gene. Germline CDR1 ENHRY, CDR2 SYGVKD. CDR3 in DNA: TGTGCCATCAGTGAGTCGATGGGACAGGGGGCGTTTGTCACTGAAGCTTTCTTT. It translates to CAISESMGQGAFVTEAFF.

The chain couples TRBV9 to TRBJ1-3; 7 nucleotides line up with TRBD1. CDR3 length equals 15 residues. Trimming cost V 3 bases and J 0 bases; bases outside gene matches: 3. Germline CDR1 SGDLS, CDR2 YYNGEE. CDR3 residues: CASSDRGGSGNTIYF. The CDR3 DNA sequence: TGTGCCAGCAGCGACAGGGGCGGCTCTGGAAACACCATATATTTT.